This T cell receptor beta chain was captured by sequencing in a study of T cells in Graves' hyperthyroidism and ophthalmopathy. The germline CDR1 and CDR2 sequences are SQVTM and ANQGSEA. There are 13 residues in the CDR3. The J segment lost 6 bases and the V segment lost 1 base, leaving 4 bases of the junction unmatched. The CDR3 regions of TCR beta were amplified from RNA transcripts. Carried out on the TCR CDR3, a first-round RT-PCR used the HTBI primer set. TCRdb used MiXCR to reprocess the multiplex PCR reads, holding one entry per CDR3 protein. This table holds a few hundred thousand distinct CDR3 sequences, approximately 17% found once. This clonotype has at least ten counts.

The sequence came from a woman younger than 30 with Graves' ophthalmopathy. The V and J genes are TRBV29-1 and TRBJ1-2, with 8 nucleotides matching TRBD1. Sequenced material: blood. The CDR3 DNA follows: TGCAGCGTTGAAGCGGCACAGGGGGATGGCTACACCTTC. Its protein product is CSVEAAQGDGYTF.